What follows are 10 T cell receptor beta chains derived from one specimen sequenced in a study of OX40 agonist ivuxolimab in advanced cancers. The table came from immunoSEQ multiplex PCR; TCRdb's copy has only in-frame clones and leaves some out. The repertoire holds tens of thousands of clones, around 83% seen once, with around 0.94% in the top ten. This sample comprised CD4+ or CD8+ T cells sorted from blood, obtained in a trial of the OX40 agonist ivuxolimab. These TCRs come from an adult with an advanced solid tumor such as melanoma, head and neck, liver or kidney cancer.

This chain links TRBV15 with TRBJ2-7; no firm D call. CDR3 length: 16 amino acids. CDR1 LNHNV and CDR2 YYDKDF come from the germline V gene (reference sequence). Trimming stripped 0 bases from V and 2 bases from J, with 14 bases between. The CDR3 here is CATSRDLAGKTYEQYF. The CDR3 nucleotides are TGTGCCACCAGCAGAGATCTCGCAGGAAAGACCTACGAGCAGTACTTC.

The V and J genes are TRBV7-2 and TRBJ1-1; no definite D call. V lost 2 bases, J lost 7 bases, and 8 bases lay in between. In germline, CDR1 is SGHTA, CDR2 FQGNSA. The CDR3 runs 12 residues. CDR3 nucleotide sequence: TGTGCCAGCAGCTTACAAGGTCGTGAAGCTTTCTTT. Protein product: CASSLQGREAFF.

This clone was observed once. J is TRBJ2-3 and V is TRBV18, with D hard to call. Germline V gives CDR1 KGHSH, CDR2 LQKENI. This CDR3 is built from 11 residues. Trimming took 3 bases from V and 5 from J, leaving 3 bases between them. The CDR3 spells CASSPQDTQYF. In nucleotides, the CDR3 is TGTGCCAGCTCACCTCAAGATACGCAGTATTTT. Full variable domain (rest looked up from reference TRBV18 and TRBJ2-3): NAGVMQNPRHLVRRRGQEARLRCSPMKGHSHVYWYRQLPEEGLKFMVYLQKENIIDESGMPKERFSAEFPKEGPSILRIQQVVRGDSAAYFCASSPQDTQYFGPGTRLTVL.

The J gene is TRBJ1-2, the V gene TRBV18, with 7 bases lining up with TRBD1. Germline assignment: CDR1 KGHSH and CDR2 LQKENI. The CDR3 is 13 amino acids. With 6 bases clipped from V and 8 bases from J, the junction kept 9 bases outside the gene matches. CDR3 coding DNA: TGTGCCAGCTCTCCCAGGGGGACCGACGGCTACACCTTC. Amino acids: CASSPRGTDGYTF.

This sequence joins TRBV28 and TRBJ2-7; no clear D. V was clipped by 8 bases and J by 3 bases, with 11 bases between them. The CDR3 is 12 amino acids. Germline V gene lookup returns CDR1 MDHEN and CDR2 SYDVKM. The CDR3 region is CASVGDHYEQYF. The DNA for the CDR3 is TGTGCCAGCGTCGGCGACCACTACGAGCAGTACTTC.

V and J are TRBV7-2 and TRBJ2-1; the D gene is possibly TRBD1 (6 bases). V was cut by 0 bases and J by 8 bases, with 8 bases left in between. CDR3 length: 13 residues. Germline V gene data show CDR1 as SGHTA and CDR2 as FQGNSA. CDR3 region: CASSLAQGHEQFF. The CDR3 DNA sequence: TGTGCCAGCAGCTTAGCCCAGGGGCATGAGCAGTTCTTC.

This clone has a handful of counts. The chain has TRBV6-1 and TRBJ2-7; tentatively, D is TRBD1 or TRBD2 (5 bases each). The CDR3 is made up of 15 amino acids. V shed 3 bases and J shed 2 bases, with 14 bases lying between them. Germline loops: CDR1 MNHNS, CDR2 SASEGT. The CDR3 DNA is TGTGCCAGCAGTGATACCGGGACCTTAGCCTACGAGCAGTACTTC. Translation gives CASSDTGTLAYEQYF.

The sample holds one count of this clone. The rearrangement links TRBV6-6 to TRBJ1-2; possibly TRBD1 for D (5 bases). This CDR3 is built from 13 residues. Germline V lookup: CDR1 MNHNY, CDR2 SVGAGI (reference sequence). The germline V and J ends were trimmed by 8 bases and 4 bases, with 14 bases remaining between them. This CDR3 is CASFRGRPYGYTF. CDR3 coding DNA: TGTGCCAGCTTCCGGGGGAGGCCCTATGGCTACACCTTC.

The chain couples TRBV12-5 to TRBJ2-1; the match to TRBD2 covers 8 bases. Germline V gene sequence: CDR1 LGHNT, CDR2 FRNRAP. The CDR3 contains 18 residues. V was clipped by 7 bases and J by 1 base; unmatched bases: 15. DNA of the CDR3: TGTGCTAGTGCCTTGAGAGGGCTAGCGGGTGGTTCCTACAATGAGCAGTTCTTC. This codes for CASALRGLAGGSYNEQFF.

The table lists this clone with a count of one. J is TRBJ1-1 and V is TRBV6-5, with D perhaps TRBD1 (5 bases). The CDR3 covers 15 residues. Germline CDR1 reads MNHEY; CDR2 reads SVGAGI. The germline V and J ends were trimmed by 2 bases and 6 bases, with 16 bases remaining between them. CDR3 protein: CASSYEMSGVPEAFF. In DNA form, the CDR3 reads TGTGCCAGCAGTTACGAGATGTCGGGGGTACCTGAAGCTTTCTTT.